The sequence of this T cell receptor (beta chain) was determined in a study of T-cell memory formation after mild COVID-19. The CDR3 consists of 9 residues. The V gene lost 0 bases and the J gene lost 8 bases, with 0 bases spanning the gap. Germline V gives CDR1 DFQATT, CDR2 SNEGSKA (reference sequence). Constant-segment-primed 5'RACE gave TCR alpha and TCR beta cDNA libraries with sample barcodes and UMIs. TCRdb re-called the 5' RACE reads with MiXCR, one entry per CDR3 protein. The table shows hundreds of thousands of distinct CDR3 sequences, with approximately 15% occurring only once. The sample was PBMCs or a T cell subset sorted from them (not recorded which). The V gene is TRBV20-1, the J gene TRBJ2-3; D uncertain. The TCR sequence derives from a man aged 18 to 30 who had mild COVID-19 (a few samples of this study predate the infection). Cell type and time point are not known. CDR3 sequence (DNA): TGCAGTGCTAGAGATACGCAGTATTTT. Its protein product is CSARDTQYF.